Following are 29 T cell receptor beta chains from one sample sequenced in a study of brain T cells in children with intractable seizures. The time point is: blood from clinic visit 5 months post-surgery; TSC patient then seizure free. This table comes from immunoSEQ multiplex PCR, and its TCRdb copy is limited to in-frame clones, with some not included. The top ten clones hold roughly 5.8% of a sample with around 340,000 clones, over 85% of them seen once. This material consisted of peripheral blood, taken around 5 months after surgery. Receptors originate from a boy younger than two with tuberous sclerosis and intractable seizures.

The V gene is TRBV12-3 or TRBV12-4, the J gene TRBJ1-2; possibly TRBD1 for D (5 bases). The V end lost 4 bases, the J end lost 4 bases, and 10 bases lay between the germline ends. This CDR3 is 13 amino acids long. The CDR3: CASSSGDIYGYTF. DNA of the CDR3: TGTGCCAGCAGTTCGGGGGATATCTATGGCTACACCTTC.

The gene calls are TRBV28 and TRBJ1-1; a weak D match, TRBD1 (5 bases). V shed 4 bases and J shed 0 bases, with 12 bases lying between them. The CDR3 totals 15 residues. Germline V gene sequence: CDR1 MDHEN, CDR2 SYDVKM. The CDR3, as DNA: TGTGCCAGCAGTTCTAACAGGATTCTGAACACTGAAGCTTTCTTT. Protein product: CASSSNRILNTEAFF.

The V and J genes are TRBV18 and TRBJ2-3, with unresolved D. The CDR3 is 15 amino acids. The V end was cut by 4 bases, the J end by 4 bases, with 15 bases between. CDR1 is KGHSH, CDR2 LQKENI, per germline. CDR3 nucleotides: TGTGCCAGCTCACTACGCGGTGAAACCGCAGATACGCAGTATTTT. Translating gives CASSLRGETADTQYF.

V usage is TRBV24-1 and J usage is TRBJ2-3; possible D gene TRBD1, 5 bases. Per the germline V gene, CDR1 is KGHDR and CDR2 is SFDVKD. The CDR3 contains 18 residues. V was shortened by 3 bases and J by 1 base, with 19 bases between the two germline ends. This CDR3 reads CATSDLPTTGLGTDTQYF. The CDR3, as DNA: TGTGCCACCAGTGATCTTCCCACTACAGGTCTCGGCACAGATACGCAGTATTTT.

The rearrangement joins TRBV3-1 (or the pseudogene TRBV3-2) to TRBJ1-1; 8 bases are a match to TRBD1. CDR3 length: 13 amino acids. The trim removed 8 bases at V and 10 bases at J, leaving 12 bases unmatched. Germline V lookup: CDR1 LGHDT, CDR2 YNNKEL (reference sequence). The CDR3 DNA is TGTGCCAGCGGGCCAGGGGGCATCGTAGGAGCTTTCTTT. This encodes CASGPGGIVGAFF.

The chain links TRBV28 to TRBJ1-5; D gene uncertain. Per the germline V gene, CDR1 is MDHEN and CDR2 is SYDVKM. The CDR3 is 15 amino acids. Deletions cut 1 base from V and 2 bases from J, with 9 bases between. The CDR3 region is CASSLFGNGNQPQHF. The CDR3 bases are TGTGCCAGCAGTTTATTTGGGAACGGCAATCAGCCCCAGCATTTT.

In this sample, this clone turned up a few times. The rearrangement joins TRBV7-2 to TRBJ2-5; no firm D call. The V and J ends lost 5 bases and 5 bases respectively, with 12 bases between them. Germline CDR1 and CDR2: SGHTA and FQGNSA. CDR3 length: 13 residues. DNA of the CDR3: TGTGCCAGCAGCCCCCGGCCCAAGGAGACCCAGTACTTC. It specifies CASSPRPKETQYF.

This clone appeared once. The CDR3 DNA sequence: TGTGCCAGCAGACGGCTACAGGGGAGGGAAGAGACCCAGTACTTC. As protein: CASRRLQGREETQYF. The V call is TRBV6-5, the J call TRBJ2-5; TRBD1 or TRBD2 may be the D gene (7 bases each). Germline values: CDR1 MNHEY, CDR2 SVGAGI. The V end was cut by 6 bases, the J end by 3 bases, with 17 bases between. This CDR3 contains 15 residues.

V is TRBV7-8 and J is TRBJ2-3, with 13 positions matching TRBD2. The CDR3 has 18 residues. Trimming removed 5 bases from V and 2 bases from J; junction bases left unmatched: 10. Germline CDR1 is SGHVS and CDR2 is FQNEAQ. The CDR3 reads CASSPGLAGTAFTDTQYF. The CDR3, as DNA: TGTGCCAGCAGCCCGGGACTAGCGGGAACGGCATTCACAGATACGCAGTATTTT.

The chain recombines TRBV7-9 with TRBJ2-1, with 8 bases lining up with TRBD1. Germline loops: CDR1 SEHNR, CDR2 FQNEAQ (reference sequence). V gave up 2 bases and J gave up 8 bases; unmatched junction bases: 11. There are 16 residues in the CDR3. CDR3 nucleotides: TGTGCCAGCAGCTTAAAGGGACAGGAGAGGGGCCATGAGCAGTTCTTC. This gives the protein CASSLKGQERGHEQFF. Full variable domain (remainder filled in from reference TRBV7-9 and TRBJ2-1): DTGVSQNPRHKITKRGQNVTFRCDPISEHNRLYWYRQTLGQGPEFLTYFQNEAQLEKSRLLSDRFSAERPKGSFSTLEIQRTEQGDSAMYLCASSLKGQERGHEQFFGPGTRLTVL.

The V call is TRBV7-9, the J call TRBJ1-4; 10 nucleotides line up with TRBD1. V shed 4 bases, J shed 7 bases, and the junction held 3 bases outside the gene matches. Germline CDR1 is SEHNR and CDR2 is FQNEAQ (reference sequence). The CDR3 is 14 amino acids. The CDR3, as DNA: TGTGCCAGCAGCTCCCGGGACAGGGGTGAAAAACTGTTTTTT. This gives the protein CASSSRDRGEKLFF.

This rearrangement joins TRBV11-2 to TRBJ1-5; TRBD1 might be the D (5 bases). The CDR3 length is 14 residues. Germline V gene lookup returns CDR1 SGHAT and CDR2 FQNNGV. Trimming removed 3 bases from V and 4 bases from J, with 10 bases in between. CDR3 sequence (DNA): TGTGCCAGCAGCTTCGGGGCCGTTAATCAGCCCCAGCATTTT. It specifies CASSFGAVNQPQHF.

The rearrangement joins TRBV28 to TRBJ2-7; 7 nucleotides match TRBD1. Germline CDR1 is MDHEN and CDR2 is SYDVKM. The CDR3 has 15 amino acids. The trim removed 4 bases at V and 0 bases at J, leaving 6 bases unmatched. The CDR3 coding sequence is TGTGCCAGCAGTTCCACGGGACAGATCTCCTACGAGCAGTACTTC. It specifies CASSSTGQISYEQYF.

The J gene is TRBJ1-2, the V gene TRBV10-3; D not certain. This CDR3 is built from 13 residues. CDR1 and CDR2 (germline): ENHRY, SYGVKD. The V end was cut by 5 bases, the J end by 1 base, with 8 bases between. The chain's CDR3 is CAISSGFNYGYTF. The CDR3 nucleotides read TGTGCCATCAGTTCAGGTTTTAACTATGGCTACACCTTC.

This sequence joins TRBV12-3 or TRBV12-4 and TRBJ1-1; D is uncertain. The CDR3 totals 13 residues. V lost 5 bases and J lost 7, with 14 bases in between. CDR3 sequence: CASSPRRSREAFF. The CDR3 coding sequence is TGTGCCAGCAGTCCCAGACGGAGTCGTGAAGCTTTCTTT.

The V call is TRBV24-1, the J call TRBJ2-7; 7 nucleotides align to TRBD1. Trimming at V came to 4 bases and at J to 5 bases, leaving 7 bases not matched to a gene. There are 14 residues in the CDR3. Germline CDR1 is KGHDR and CDR2 is SFDVKD. CDR3 in DNA: TGTGCCACCAGTGACCCTCAAACAGGGGACGAGCAGTACTTC. Protein product: CATSDPQTGDEQYF.

This chain links TRBV4-1 with TRBJ1-2; D is unresolved. Deletions cut 4 bases from V and 6 bases from J, with 18 bases between. This CDR3 has 15 residues. Germline values: CDR1 MGHRA, CDR2 YSYEKL. DNA of the CDR3: TGCGCCAGCAGCCCGGGGATTTCTTTAGGGAATGGCTACACCTTC. As protein: CASSPGISLGNGYTF.

The chain joins TRBV19 to TRBJ2-3; 13 nucleotides align to TRBD2. The germline gives CDR1 LNHDA, CDR2 SQIVND (reference sequence). The CDR3 has 20 amino acids. J lost 2 bases, V lost 6 bases, and 17 bases had no gene match. CDR3 residues: CASRGQSGLAGAFYTDTQYF. The CDR3 DNA reads TGTGCCAGTAGGGGACAATCCGGACTAGCGGGAGCCTTTTACACAGATACGCAGTATTTT. Supplemented by reference TRBV19 and TRBJ2-3, the full variable domain reads DGGITQSPKYLFRKEGQNVTLSCEQNLNHDAMYWYRQDPGQGLRLIYYSQIVNDFQKGDIAEGYSVSREKKESFPLTVTSAQKNPTAFYLCASRGQSGLAGAFYTDTQYFGPGTRLTVL.

The rearrangement joins TRBV24-1 to TRBJ1-1; a weak D match, TRBD1 (5 bases). The V gene's germline CDR1 is KGHDR and CDR2 SFDVKD. There are 14 residues in the CDR3. Trimming took 3 bases from V and 6 from J, leaving 13 bases between them. CDR3 loop: CATSDRDQRAEAFF. The CDR3 coding sequence is TGTGCCACCAGTGATAGGGACCAGCGCGCTGAAGCTTTCTTT.

The V call is TRBV19, the J call TRBJ2-2, with 9 nucleotides matching TRBD2. J gave up 2 bases and V 4 bases, and 8 bases lay outside the gene matches. Germline V gives CDR1 LNHDA, CDR2 SQIVND (reference sequence). The CDR3 is made up of 17 amino acids. The CDR3 here is CASSTSIAGDNTGELFF. CDR3 sequence (DNA): TGTGCCAGTAGTACCTCTATAGCGGGAGACAACACCGGGGAGCTGTTTTTT.

The chain recombines TRBV29-1 with TRBJ2-7; 7 bases align to TRBD2. The CDR3 is made up of 11 amino acids. V dropped 7 bases and J dropped 6; count of bases not matched to a gene: 6. Germline V gene sequence: CDR1 SQVTM, CDR2 ANQGSEA. CDR3 nucleotide sequence: TGCAGCGCGACTAGCAACAGCGAGCAGTACTTC. Encoded protein: CSATSNSEQYF.

The genes are TRBV27 and TRBJ2-1, with 10 bases matching TRBD2. This CDR3 has 15 amino acids. Germline CDR1 is MNHEY and CDR2 is SMNVEV (reference sequence). J was trimmed by 2 bases and V by 2 bases; bases with no gene match: 0. CDR3 DNA sequence: TGTGCCAGCAGTTTACTAGCGGGGGCCTACAATGAGCAGTTCTTC. This gives the protein CASSLLAGAYNEQFF.

The chain combines TRBV28 with TRBJ1-2; the D gene is possibly TRBD1 (5 bases). This CDR3 comprises 15 residues. Germline V lookup: CDR1 MDHEN, CDR2 SYDVKM. V lost 5 bases and J lost 4, with 17 bases in between. The chain's CDR3 is CASSPVGDMGYGYTF. In DNA, the CDR3 is TGTGCCAGCAGTCCGGTGGGGGATATGGGCTATGGCTACACCTTC.

The chain recombines TRBV5-1 with TRBJ1-4; D possibly corresponds to TRBD1 (5 bases). Germline CDR1 reads SGHRS; CDR2 reads YFSETQ. The CDR3 is made up of 14 amino acids. V lost 3 bases and J lost 7, with 13 bases in between. This CDR3 is CASSSGSQGEKLFF. The CDR3 region has the DNA TGCGCCAGCAGCTCGGGGAGCCAGGGTGAAAAACTGTTTTTT.

The genes are TRBV2 and TRBJ1-2; 8 bases map to TRBD1. The J segment lost 6 bases and the V segment lost 7 bases, leaving 7 bases of the junction unmatched. The CDR3 loop spans 13 amino acids. CDR1 is SNHLY and CDR2 is FYNNEI in the germline V gene. The chain's CDR3 is CASMRTGLHGYTF. Here the CDR3 DNA reads TGTGCCAGCATGCGGACAGGGCTTCATGGCTACACCTTC.

This clone showed up just once. The J gene is TRBJ1-2, the V gene TRBV6-5; no clear D gene. The CDR3 covers 13 residues. V was trimmed by 6 bases and J by 6 bases, leaving 14 bases between them. Germline lookup yields CDR1 MNHEY and CDR2 SVGAGI. Here the CDR3 DNA reads TGTGCCAGCAGCCACATCGGGGAGGATGGCTACACCTTC. It encodes CASSHIGEDGYTF.

This clone was detected once. This chain uses TRBV5-8 with TRBJ1-5; D ambiguous. CDR1 is SGHTS, CDR2 YDEGEE, per germline. The CDR3 spans 14 residues. The germline V and J ends were trimmed by 1 base and 0 bases, with 5 bases remaining between them. The CDR3 region has the DNA TGTGCCAGCAGCTTGTTGGATAGCAATCAGCCCCAGCATTTT. Its protein is CASSLLDSNQPQHF.

The gene calls are TRBV6-5 and TRBJ2-1; D unresolved. Per germline, CDR1 MNHEY and CDR2 SVGAGI. The V and J ends lost 6 bases and 6 bases respectively, with 12 bases between them. The CDR3 is 13 amino acids. CDR3 bases: TGTGCCAGCAGGCTTATTAAGGGCAATGAGCAGTTCTTC. Its protein product is CASRLIKGNEQFF.

The chain carries TRBV20-1 and TRBJ2-1; D remains ambiguous. V lost 3 bases and J 6 bases, leaving 6 bases between the germline ends. Germline CDR1 is DFQATT and CDR2 is SNEGSKA (reference sequence). The CDR3 is 11 amino acids. CDR3 loop: CSASEVNEQFF. CDR3 DNA sequence: TGCAGTGCTAGTGAAGTCAATGAGCAGTTCTTC.